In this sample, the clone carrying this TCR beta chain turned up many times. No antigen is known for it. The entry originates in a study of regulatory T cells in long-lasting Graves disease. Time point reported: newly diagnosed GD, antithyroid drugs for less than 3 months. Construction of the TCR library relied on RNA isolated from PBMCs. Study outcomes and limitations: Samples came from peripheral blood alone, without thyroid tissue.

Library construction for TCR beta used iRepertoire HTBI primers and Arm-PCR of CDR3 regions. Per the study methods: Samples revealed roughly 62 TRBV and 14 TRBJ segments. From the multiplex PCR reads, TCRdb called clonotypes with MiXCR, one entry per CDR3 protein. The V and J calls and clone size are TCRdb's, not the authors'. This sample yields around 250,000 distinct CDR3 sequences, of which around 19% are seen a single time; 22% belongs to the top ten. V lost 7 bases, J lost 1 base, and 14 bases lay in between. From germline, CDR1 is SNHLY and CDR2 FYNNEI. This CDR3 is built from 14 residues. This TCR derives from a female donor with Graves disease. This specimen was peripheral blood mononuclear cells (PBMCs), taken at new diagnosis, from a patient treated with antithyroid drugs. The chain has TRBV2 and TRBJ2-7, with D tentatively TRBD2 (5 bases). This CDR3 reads CASMPQEASYEQYF. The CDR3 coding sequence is TGTGCCAGCATGCCTCAGGAGGCGTCCTACGAGCAGTACTTC.